This passage covers 30 T cell receptor beta chains from one sample sequenced in a study of blood T cell repertoires in COVID-19. Clones were sequenced by immunoSEQ multiplex PCR, and TCRdb holds only the in-frame ones, with some missing. The sample holds tens of thousands of clones, 70% to 90% seen once. Sequenced: peripheral blood. These receptors originate from a man aged 70 or older with acute or convalescent COVID-19.

The chain combines TRBV5-1 with TRBJ1-2; TRBD1 matches at 7 bases. The junction had 8 bases not matched to a gene; V was cut back by 5 bases and J by 4 bases. The germline V gene encodes CDR1 SGHRS and CDR2 YFSETQ. There are 14 residues in the CDR3. CDR3 sequence reads: CASSTRGQTYGYTF. The CDR3, as DNA: TGCGCCAGCAGTACCCGGGGACAGACCTATGGCTACACCTTC.

J is TRBJ2-1 and V is TRBV5-4, with a weak D call TRBD2 (6 bases). Trimming removed 4 bases at V and 2 bases at J, with 16 bases between. This CDR3 comprises 16 residues. CDR1 and CDR2 from the germline V gene are SGHNT and YYREEE (reference sequence). CDR3 nucleotides: TGTGCCAGCAGCCCGGGGACTTTCTCAGCCTACAATGAGCAGTTCTTC. It specifies CASSPGTFSAYNEQFF.

The chain has TRBV6-5 and TRBJ1-4; D gene ambiguous. V gave up 6 bases and J gave up 8 bases, with 16 bases separating them. In germline, CDR1 is MNHEY, CDR2 SVGAGI. The CDR3 sequence is 14 residues long. CDR3 loop: CASRADLLGEKLFF. The CDR3 DNA follows: TGTGCCAGCAGAGCGGACCTATTAGGCGAAAAACTGTTTTTT.

CDR3 sequence (DNA): TGTGCCAGCAGCGATTACCAGGGAGGGGAGCTGTTTTTT. It encodes CASSDYQGGELFF. V gene TRBV9 combines with J gene TRBJ2-2; D is possibly TRBD1 (5 bases). Germline assignment: CDR1 SGDLS and CDR2 YYNGEE. The CDR3 sequence is 13 residues long. Trimming removed 3 bases at V and 8 bases at J, with 11 bases between.

The chain combines TRBV11-2 with TRBJ1-1; tentative D call: TRBD1 (6 bases). Trimming took 4 bases from V and 6 from J, leaving 21 bases between them. CDR3 length equals 16 residues. Germline-derived CDR1 and CDR2 are SGHAT and FQNNGV. The CDR3: CASSSSRGSANAEAFF. CDR3 bases: TGTGCCAGCAGCTCCAGCAGGGGTTCCGCTAACGCTGAAGCTTTCTTT.

The chain recombines TRBV4-3 with TRBJ2-7, with TRBD2 matching over 14 bases. The CDR3 sequence is 19 residues long. V was pared by 0 bases and J by 0 bases, with 7 bases of the junction left unmatched. Germline V gene data show CDR1 as LGHNA and CDR2 as YSLEER. The CDR3 protein is CASSQDYGTSGRGSYEQYF. CDR3 DNA sequence: TGCGCCAGCAGCCAAGACTACGGGACTAGCGGGAGAGGCTCCTACGAGCAGTACTTC.

This rearrangement joins TRBV5-6 to TRBJ2-5, with 9 bases aligning to TRBD1. With V trimmed by 2 bases and J by 5 bases, 10 bases remained unmatched. The CDR3 contains 16 residues. CDR1 and CDR2 from the germline V gene are SGHDT and YYEEEE. The CDR3 sequence is CASSFNDRGYWETQYF. The DNA of the CDR3 is TGTGCCAGCAGCTTCAACGACAGGGGGTATTGGGAGACCCAGTACTTC. Using reference TRBV5-6 and TRBJ2-5 for the parts outside the CDR3, the full variable domain is DAGVTQSPTHLIKTRGQQVTLRCSPKSGHDTVSWYQQALGQGPQFIFQYYEEEERQRGNFPDRFSGHQFPNYSSELNVNALLLGDSALYLCASSFNDRGYWETQYFGPGTRLLVL.

The chain carries TRBV5-6 and TRBJ2-1, with TRBD2 matching 13 bases. Germline trimming cut 3 bases from V and 0 bases from J; bases unmatched to any gene: 9. CDR3 length: 19 residues. CDR1 and CDR2 (germline): SGHDT, YYEEEE. The CDR3, as DNA: TGTGCCAGCAGCTCTGTTTCACTAGCGGGAGGGCCCTCCTACAATGAGCAGTTCTTC. It is translated as CASSSVSLAGGPSYNEQFF.

The chain joins TRBV11-2 to TRBJ2-5, with D unresolved. Germline CDR1 SGHAT, CDR2 FQNNGV. V lost 3 bases, J lost 4 bases, and 9 bases lay in between. This CDR3 region has 13 residues. In DNA form, the CDR3 reads TGTGCCAGCAGCTTTGGTAGTTCAGAGACCCAGTACTTC. It translates to CASSFGSSETQYF.

V and J are TRBV7-2 and TRBJ2-1; 10 positions agree with TRBD1. The CDR3 is made up of 16 amino acids. Germline V gene sequence: CDR1 SGHTA, CDR2 FQGNSA. V dropped 5 bases and J dropped 7; count of bases not matched to a gene: 11. Here the CDR3 reads CASSPYATGGRNEQFF. DNA for the CDR3: TGTGCCAGCAGCCCCTATGCGACAGGGGGCCGGAATGAGCAGTTCTTC.

The CDR3 is CASSTRQGSSGNTIYF. CDR3 in DNA: TGCGCCAGCAGCACTCGACAGGGGAGCTCTGGAAACACCATATATTTT. This chain links TRBV4-1 with TRBJ1-3; 8 bases are shared with TRBD1. Looked up from germline, CDR1 is MGHRA and CDR2 is YSYEKL. The CDR3 is 16 residues long. V was pared by 5 bases and J by 0 bases, with 6 bases of the junction left unmatched.

The chain couples TRBV5-5 to TRBJ1-2; 7 bases are a match to TRBD1. This CDR3 is 14 amino acids long. J lost 4 bases, V lost 1 base, and 4 bases had no gene match. The germline V gene encodes CDR1 SGHKS and CDR2 YYEKEE (reference sequence). The CDR3 protein is CASSLPGGTYGYTF. The CDR3 nucleotides read TGTGCCAGCAGCTTGCCAGGGGGTACCTATGGCTACACCTTC.

V usage is TRBV3-1 (or the pseudogene TRBV3-2) and J usage is TRBJ2-2, with D tentatively TRBD2 (6 bases). Germline assignment: CDR1 LGHDT and CDR2 YNNKEL (reference sequence). This CDR3 contains 16 residues. The germline V and J ends were trimmed by 5 bases and 5 bases, with 18 bases remaining between them. Here the CDR3 DNA reads TGTGCCAGCAGCTTAAGACTAGTCTCTGCGACCGGGGAGCTGTTTTTT. The encoded protein is CASSLRLVSATGELFF.

The J gene is TRBJ2-2, the V gene TRBV2, with 7 bases aligning to TRBD2. V lost 8 bases, J lost 5 bases, and 14 bases stayed unmatched. Germline V gene sequence: CDR1 SNHLY, CDR2 FYNNEI. The CDR3 totals 16 residues. The CDR3: CASWDLGLGKTGELFF. CDR3 sequence (DNA): TGTGCCAGCTGGGACCTAGGACTAGGGAAGACCGGGGAGCTGTTTTTT.

The J gene is TRBJ1-2, the V gene TRBV6-5; D not resolved. V lost 5 bases and J 4 bases, leaving 11 bases between the germline ends. The CDR3 has 13 residues. The V gene's germline CDR1 is MNHEY and CDR2 SVGAGI. In DNA, the CDR3 is TGTGCCAGCAGTAGAACTAATACCTATGGCTACACCTTC. This translates into CASSRTNTYGYTF.

This chain links TRBV11-2 with TRBJ2-1, with TRBD1 matching 8 bases. J gave up 3 bases and V 3 bases, and 4 bases lay outside the gene matches. The CDR3 has 15 residues. The germline gives CDR1 SGHAT, CDR2 FQNNGV. CDR3 loop: CASSFDRGNYNEQFF. The CDR3 DNA reads TGTGCCAGCAGCTTCGACAGGGGTAACTACAATGAGCAGTTCTTC.

The CDR3 coding sequence is TGTGCCAGCAGCCAAGAAGGACAGGGGCGCACCGGGGAGCTGTTTTTT. It codes for CASSQEGQGRTGELFF. The chain employs TRBV4-2 and TRBJ2-2; 9 bases are a match to TRBD1. V was clipped by 0 bases and J by 4 bases; unmatched bases: 3. CDR1 and CDR2 (germline): LGHNA, YNFKEQ. The CDR3 runs to 16 residues.

V and J are TRBV7-8 and TRBJ1-3; D is unresolved. The CDR3 has 14 residues. V shed 3 bases and J shed 0 bases, with 6 bases lying between them. The germline V gene encodes CDR1 SGHVS and CDR2 FQNEAQ. In DNA, the CDR3 is TGTGCCAGCAGCTTGGCCTTCTCTGGAAACACCATATATTTT. This translates into CASSLAFSGNTIYF.

The chain combines TRBV28 with TRBJ1-5; D remains unclear. V lost 5 bases and J lost 5, with 16 bases in between. This CDR3 is 15 amino acids long. The germline gives CDR1 MDHEN, CDR2 SYDVKM. In nucleotides, the CDR3 is TGTGCCAGCAGTCCTCCGGAGGGTCTGGATCAGCCCCAGCATTTT. It translates to CASSPPEGLDQPQHF.

The chain couples TRBV2 to TRBJ2-7, with TRBD2 matching over 9 bases. J gave up 1 base and V 6 bases, and 19 bases lay outside the gene matches. The length of the CDR3 is 19 residues. Germline lookup yields CDR1 SNHLY and CDR2 FYNNEI. CDR3: CASRQKGEVAGALSYEQYF. Here the CDR3 DNA reads TGTGCCAGCAGACAAAAGGGGGAGGTAGCGGGAGCGTTATCCTACGAGCAGTACTTC.

The chain employs TRBV5-5 and TRBJ1-2; 12 positions match TRBD1. The length of the CDR3 is 16 residues. CDR1 and CDR2 from the germline V gene are SGHKS and YYEKEE (reference sequence). V shed 4 bases and J 5 bases; nucleotides not matched to a gene: 9. The CDR3 DNA follows: TGTGCCAGCAGCCCGACAGGGACAGGGGGCAAGTATGGCTACACCTTC. Encoded protein: CASSPTGTGGKYGYTF.

This clone was counted once. DNA of the CDR3: TGTGCCATCACCTCACTACAGGGGGGTGAGCAGTACTTC. Its translation: CAITSLQGGEQYF. The chain recombines TRBV10-3 with TRBJ2-7; TRBD1 matches at 8 bases. The length of the CDR3 is 13 residues. In germline, CDR1 is ENHRY, CDR2 SYGVKD. V shed 7 bases, J shed 7 bases, and the junction held 9 bases outside the gene matches.

J is TRBJ2-1 and V is TRBV19, with D hard to call. CDR3 length: 12 amino acids. Germline loops: CDR1 LNHDA, CDR2 SQIVND (reference sequence). V was shortened by 3 bases and J by 8 bases, with 8 bases between the two germline ends. CDR3 bases: TGTGCCAGTAGTATGTGGCAAGATGAGCAGTTCTTC. This codes for CASSMWQDEQFF.

The chain joins TRBV7-9 to TRBJ2-2, with 14 bases aligning to TRBD2. Germline CDR1 and CDR2: SEHNR and FQNEAQ (reference sequence). This CDR3 region has 16 residues. V shed 0 bases and J 11 bases; nucleotides not matched to a gene: 5. CDR3 sequence (DNA): TGTGCCAGCAGCTTAGCAGGACTAGCGGGAGGCGGAGAGCTGTTTTTT. This sequence encodes CASSLAGLAGGGELFF.

In its sample, this clone was seen a few times. V usage is TRBV4-1 and J usage is TRBJ2-1; 11 positions match TRBD2. CDR3 length: 17 residues. Trimming took 0 bases from V and 4 from J; bases not matched to a gene: 5. CDR1 and CDR2 (germline): MGHRA, YSYEKL. The CDR3 sequence: CASSQEHGTSGYNEQFF. CDR3 DNA: TGCGCCAGCAGCCAAGAACATGGGACTAGCGGTTACAATGAGCAGTTCTTC.

This chain connects TRBV2 to TRBJ2-7; D ambiguous. The CDR3 totals 15 residues. V was shortened by 4 bases and J by 2 bases, with 15 bases between the two germline ends. Looked up from germline, CDR1 is SNHLY and CDR2 is FYNNEI. The CDR3 DNA is TGTGCCAGCAGTGGACGATCGGAGCGCGCCTACGAGCAGTACTTC. Protein product: CASSGRSERAYEQYF.

CDR3 DNA: TGTGCCAGCAGTTCTCCGGGACAGGGGGCTTTTGGGGAGCAGTACTTC. Translating it yields CASSSPGQGAFGEQYF. This rearrangement joins TRBV28 to TRBJ2-7; 12 bases fit TRBD1. V shed 4 bases and J 7 bases; nucleotides not matched to a gene: 11. This CDR3 has 16 residues. The germline V gene has CDR1 MDHEN and CDR2 SYDVKM.

This clone occurred a few times. CDR3 sequence (DNA): TGTGCCAGCAGTTCGATTACGGGACTCCCGAACACCGGGGAGCTGTTTTTT. Protein: CASSSITGLPNTGELFF. V is TRBV28 and J is TRBJ2-2, with D possibly matching TRBD2 (6 bases). Germline V gives CDR1 MDHEN, CDR2 SYDVKM. The V end was cut by 4 bases, the J end by 0 bases, with 15 bases between. There are 17 residues in the CDR3.

The chain links TRBV7-2 to TRBJ1-6, with D tentatively TRBD1 (6 bases). Germline assignment: CDR1 SGHTA and CDR2 FQGNSA. The CDR3 is 16 amino acids. V gave up 1 base and J gave up 5 bases, with 12 bases separating them. The CDR3, as DNA: TGTGCCAGCAGCTTAGTCTCAGGGGCAGATAATTCACCCCTCCACTTT. Its protein product is CASSLVSGADNSPLHF.

The chain carries TRBV19 and TRBJ2-7, with TRBD2 matching over 8 bases. Germline V gene data show CDR1 as LNHDA and CDR2 as SQIVND (reference sequence). This CDR3 has 15 amino acids. Trimming took 3 bases from V and 5 from J; bases not matched to a gene: 9. CDR3 protein: CASSITGGRFHEQYF. CDR3 DNA sequence: TGTGCCAGTAGTATCACAGGCGGGAGGTTTCACGAGCAGTACTTC.